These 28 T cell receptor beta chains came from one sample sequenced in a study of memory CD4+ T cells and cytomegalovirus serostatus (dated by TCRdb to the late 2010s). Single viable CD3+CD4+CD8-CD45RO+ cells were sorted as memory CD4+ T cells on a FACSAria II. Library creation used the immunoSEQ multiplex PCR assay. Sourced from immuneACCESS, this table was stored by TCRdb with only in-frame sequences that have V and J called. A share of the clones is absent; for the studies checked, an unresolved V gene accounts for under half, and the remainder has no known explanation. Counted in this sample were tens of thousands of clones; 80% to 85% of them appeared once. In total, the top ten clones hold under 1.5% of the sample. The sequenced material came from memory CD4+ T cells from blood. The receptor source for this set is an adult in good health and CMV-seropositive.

The CDR3: CASSVLGTSGTGELFF. CDR3 nucleotide sequence: TGCGCCAGCAGCGTCTTGGGGACCTCGGGGACCGGGGAGCTGTTTTTT. The chain employs TRBV5-1 and TRBJ2-2; D may be TRBD1 or TRBD2 (5 bases each). Germline lookup yields CDR1 SGHRS and CDR2 YFSETQ. This CDR3 comprises 16 residues. Trimming took off 4 bases at V and 5 bases at J, with 18 bases between the two ends.

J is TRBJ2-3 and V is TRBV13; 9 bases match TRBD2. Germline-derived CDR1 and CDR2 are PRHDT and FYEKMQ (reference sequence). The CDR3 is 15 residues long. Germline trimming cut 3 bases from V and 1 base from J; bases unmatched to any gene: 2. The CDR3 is CASSFRTSGTDTQYF. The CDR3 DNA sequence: TGTGCCAGCAGCTTCCGGACTAGCGGCACAGATACGCAGTATTTT. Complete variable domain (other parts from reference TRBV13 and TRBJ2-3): AAGVIQSPRHLIKEKRETATLKCYPIPRHDTVYWYQQGPGQDPQFLISFYEKMQSDKGSIPDRFSAQQFSDYHSELNMSSLELGDSALYFCASSFRTSGTDTQYFGPGTRLTVL.

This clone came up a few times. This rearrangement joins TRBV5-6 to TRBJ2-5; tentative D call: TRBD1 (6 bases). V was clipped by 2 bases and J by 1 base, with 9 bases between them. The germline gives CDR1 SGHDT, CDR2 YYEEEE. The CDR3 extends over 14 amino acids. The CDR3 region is CASSFRDTQETQYF. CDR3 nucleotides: TGTGCCAGCAGCTTCCGGGACACCCAAGAGACCCAGTACTTC.

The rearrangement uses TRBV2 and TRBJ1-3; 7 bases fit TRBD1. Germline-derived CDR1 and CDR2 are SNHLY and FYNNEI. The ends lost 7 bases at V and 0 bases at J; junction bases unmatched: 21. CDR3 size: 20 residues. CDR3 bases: TGTGCCAGCAAGTGGAATCGAGACACAAAGGGGGCGATCTCTGGAAACACCATATATTTT. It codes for CASKWNRDTKGAISGNTIYF.

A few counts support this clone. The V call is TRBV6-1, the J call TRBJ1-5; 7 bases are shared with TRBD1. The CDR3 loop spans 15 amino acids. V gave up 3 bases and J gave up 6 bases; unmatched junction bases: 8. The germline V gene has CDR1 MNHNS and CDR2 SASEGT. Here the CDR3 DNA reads TGTGCCAGCAGTGAGGGATCAGGGGGTGCTCAGCCCCAGCATTTT. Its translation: CASSEGSGGAQPQHF.

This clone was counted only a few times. The CDR3 here is CASGLDPGVYYGYTF. The CDR3 DNA sequence: TGTGCTAGTGGTTTGGACCCGGGTGTTTACTATGGCTACACCTTC. The chain joins TRBV12-5 to TRBJ1-2, with D unresolved. The CDR3 spans 15 residues. V was trimmed by 1 base and J by 3 bases, leaving 12 bases between them. The germline V gene has CDR1 LGHNT and CDR2 FRNRAP.

The DNA of the CDR3 is TGTGCCAGCAGCTTGTACGGCAGGGGGCGAGAGACCCAGTACTTC. Protein: CASSLYGRGRETQYF. V gene TRBV5-6 combines with J gene TRBJ2-5; 8 nucleotides align to TRBD1. The V segment lost 1 base and the J segment 4 bases; nucleotides outside the gene matches: 6. CDR1 is SGHDT and CDR2 is YYEEEE in the germline V gene. There are 15 residues in the CDR3.

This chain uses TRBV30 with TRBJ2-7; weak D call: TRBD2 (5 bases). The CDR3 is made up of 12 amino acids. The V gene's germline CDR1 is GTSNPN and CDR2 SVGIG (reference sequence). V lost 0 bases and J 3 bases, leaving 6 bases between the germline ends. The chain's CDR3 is CAWSVRGYEQYF. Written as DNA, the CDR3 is TGTGCCTGGAGTGTACGGGGCTACGAGCAGTACTTC.

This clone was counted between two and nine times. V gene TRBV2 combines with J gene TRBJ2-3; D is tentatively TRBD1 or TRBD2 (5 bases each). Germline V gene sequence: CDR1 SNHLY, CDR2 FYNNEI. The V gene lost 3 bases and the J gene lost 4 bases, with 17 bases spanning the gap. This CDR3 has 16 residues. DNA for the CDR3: TGTGCCAGCAGTGATTTGGGCAGGGAGATTGCAGATACGCAGTATTTT. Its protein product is CASSDLGREIADTQYF.

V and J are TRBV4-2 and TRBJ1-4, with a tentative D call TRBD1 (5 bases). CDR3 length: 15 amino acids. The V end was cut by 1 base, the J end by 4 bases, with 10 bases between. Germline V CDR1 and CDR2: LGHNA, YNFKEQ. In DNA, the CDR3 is TGTGCCAGCAGCCAAGCCCAGGGCGTTAATGAAAAACTGTTTTTT. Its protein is CASSQAQGVNEKLFF.

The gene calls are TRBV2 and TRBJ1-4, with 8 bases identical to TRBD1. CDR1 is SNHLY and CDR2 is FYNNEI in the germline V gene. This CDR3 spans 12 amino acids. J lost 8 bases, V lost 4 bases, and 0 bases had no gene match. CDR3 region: CASSGDREKLFF. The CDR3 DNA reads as TGTGCCAGCAGTGGGGACAGGGAAAAACTGTTTTTT.

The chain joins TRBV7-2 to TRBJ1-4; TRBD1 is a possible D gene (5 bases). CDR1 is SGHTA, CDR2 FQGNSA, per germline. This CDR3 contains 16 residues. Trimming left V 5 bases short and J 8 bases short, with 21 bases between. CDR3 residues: CASSARSPGQGEKLFF. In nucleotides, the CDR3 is TGTGCCAGCAGCGCTAGGTCCCCGGGGCAAGGGGAAAAACTGTTTTTT.

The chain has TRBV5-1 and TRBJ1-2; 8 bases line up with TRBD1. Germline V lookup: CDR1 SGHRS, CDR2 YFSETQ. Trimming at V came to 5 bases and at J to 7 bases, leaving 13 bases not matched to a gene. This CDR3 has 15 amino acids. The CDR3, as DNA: TGCGCCAGCAGGAGGGAGACAGGGGTATTGGGTGGCTACACCTTC. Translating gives CASRRETGVLGGYTF.

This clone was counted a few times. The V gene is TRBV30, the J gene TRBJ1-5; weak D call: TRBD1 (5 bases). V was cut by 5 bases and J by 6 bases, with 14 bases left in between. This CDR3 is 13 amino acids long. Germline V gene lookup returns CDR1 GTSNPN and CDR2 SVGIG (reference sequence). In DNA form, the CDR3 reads TGTGCCTGGGAGGATCAGGGAGGTCAGCCCCAGCATTTT. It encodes CAWEDQGGQPQHF. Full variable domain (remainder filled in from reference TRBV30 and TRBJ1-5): SQTIHQWPATLVQPVGSPLSLECTVEGTSNPNLYWYRQAAGRGLQLLFYSVGIGQISSEVPQNLSASRPQDRQFILSSKKLLLSDSGFYLCAWEDQGGQPQHFGDGTRLSIL.

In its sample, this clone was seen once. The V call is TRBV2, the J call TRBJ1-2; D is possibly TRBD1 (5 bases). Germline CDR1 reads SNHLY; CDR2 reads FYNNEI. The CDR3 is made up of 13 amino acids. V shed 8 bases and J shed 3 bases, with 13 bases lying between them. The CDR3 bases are TGTGCCAGCCGGGCAGGGTGGGACTATGGCTACACCTTC. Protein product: CASRAGWDYGYTF.

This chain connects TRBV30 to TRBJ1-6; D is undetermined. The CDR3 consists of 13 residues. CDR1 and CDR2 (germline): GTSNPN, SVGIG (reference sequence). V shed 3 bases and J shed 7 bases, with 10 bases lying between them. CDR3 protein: CAWSPEVNSPLHF. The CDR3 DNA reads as TGTGCCTGGAGCCCAGAGGTGAATTCACCCCTCCACTTT.

CDR3 nucleotides: TGTGCCAGCACCCGGGGGGGCTTACAAGAGACCCAGTACTTC. Translated, it gives CASTRGGLQETQYF. The rearrangement uses TRBV27 and TRBJ2-5; 8 positions agree with TRBD2. This CDR3 has 14 amino acids. Losses at the gene ends were 7 bases for V and 2 bases for J; bases not matched to a gene: 6. Germline lookup yields CDR1 MNHEY and CDR2 SMNVEV (reference sequence).

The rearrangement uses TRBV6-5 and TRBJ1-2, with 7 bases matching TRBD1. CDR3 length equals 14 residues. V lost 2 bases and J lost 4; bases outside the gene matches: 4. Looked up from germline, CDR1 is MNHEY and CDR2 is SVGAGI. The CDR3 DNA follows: TGTGCCAGCAGTTACGCTGACAGGGTCTATGGCTACACCTTC. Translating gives CASSYADRVYGYTF.

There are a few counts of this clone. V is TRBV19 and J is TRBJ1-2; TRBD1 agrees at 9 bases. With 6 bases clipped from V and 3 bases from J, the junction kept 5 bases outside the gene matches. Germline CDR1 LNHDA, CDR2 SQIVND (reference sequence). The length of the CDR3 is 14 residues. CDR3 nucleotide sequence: TGTGCCAGTAGGCGGACAGGGGTTTACTATGGCTACACCTTC. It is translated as CASRRTGVYYGYTF. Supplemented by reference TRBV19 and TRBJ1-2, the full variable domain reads DGGITQSPKYLFRKEGQNVTLSCEQNLNHDAMYWYRQDPGQGLRLIYYSQIVNDFQKGDIAEGYSVSREKKESFPLTVTSAQKNPTAFYLCASRRTGVYYGYTFGSGTRLTVV.

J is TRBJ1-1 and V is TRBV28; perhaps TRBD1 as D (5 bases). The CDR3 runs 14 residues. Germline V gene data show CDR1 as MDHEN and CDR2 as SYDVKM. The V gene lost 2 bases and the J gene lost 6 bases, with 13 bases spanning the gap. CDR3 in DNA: TGTGCCAGCAGTTTAGAGGGGAGGTTCGCTGAAGCTTTCTTT. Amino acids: CASSLEGRFAEAFF.

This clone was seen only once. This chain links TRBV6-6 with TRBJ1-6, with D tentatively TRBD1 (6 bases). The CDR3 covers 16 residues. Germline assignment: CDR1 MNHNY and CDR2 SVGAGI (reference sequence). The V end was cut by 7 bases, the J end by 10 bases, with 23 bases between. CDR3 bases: TGTGCCAGCACTGTCAACAGGCAGGGGACGGGATCACCCCTCCACTTT. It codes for CASTVNRQGTGSPLHF.

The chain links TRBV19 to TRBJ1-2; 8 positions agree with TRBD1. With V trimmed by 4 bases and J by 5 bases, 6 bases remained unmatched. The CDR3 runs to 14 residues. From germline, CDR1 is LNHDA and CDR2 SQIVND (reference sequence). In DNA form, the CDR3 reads TGTGCCAGTAGTACATGGGACAGGAGGTATGGCTACACCTTC. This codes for CASSTWDRRYGYTF.

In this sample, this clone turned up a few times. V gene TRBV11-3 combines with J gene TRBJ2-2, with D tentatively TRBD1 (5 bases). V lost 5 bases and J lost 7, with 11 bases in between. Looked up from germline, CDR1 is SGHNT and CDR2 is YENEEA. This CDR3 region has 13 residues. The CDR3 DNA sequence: TGTGCCAGCAGCCGCAAGGGGAACGGGGAGCTGTTTTTT. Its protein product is CASSRKGNGELFF. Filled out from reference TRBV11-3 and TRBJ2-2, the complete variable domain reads EAGVVQSPRYKIIEKKQPVAFWCNPISGHNTLYWYLQNLGQGPELLIRYENEEAVDDSQLPKDRFSAERLKGVDSTLKIQPAELGDSAVYLCASSRKGNGELFFGEGSRLTVL.

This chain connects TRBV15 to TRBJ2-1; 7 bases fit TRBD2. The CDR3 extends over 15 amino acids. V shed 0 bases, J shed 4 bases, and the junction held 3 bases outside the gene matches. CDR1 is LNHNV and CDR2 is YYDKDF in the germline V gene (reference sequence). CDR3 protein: CATSRDGGDYNEQFF. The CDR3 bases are TGTGCCACCAGCAGAGATGGGGGGGATTACAATGAGCAGTTCTTC.

This chain's CDR3 is CASSSTGHNQPQHF. Written as DNA, the CDR3 is TGTGCCAGCAGTTCGACAGGACACAATCAGCCCCAGCATTTT. The chain joins TRBV6-5 to TRBJ1-5; a possible D gene is TRBD1 (6 bases). The germline gives CDR1 MNHEY, CDR2 SVGAGI. CDR3 length: 14 residues. V lost 4 bases and J 3 bases, leaving 10 bases between the germline ends.

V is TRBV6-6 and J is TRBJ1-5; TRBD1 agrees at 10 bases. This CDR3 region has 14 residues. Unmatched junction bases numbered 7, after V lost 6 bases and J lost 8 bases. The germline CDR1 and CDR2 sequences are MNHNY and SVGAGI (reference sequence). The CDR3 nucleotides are TGTGCCAGCAGAAGGGGCGGACAGGGGGAGCCCCAGCATTTT. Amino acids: CASRRGGQGEPQHF.

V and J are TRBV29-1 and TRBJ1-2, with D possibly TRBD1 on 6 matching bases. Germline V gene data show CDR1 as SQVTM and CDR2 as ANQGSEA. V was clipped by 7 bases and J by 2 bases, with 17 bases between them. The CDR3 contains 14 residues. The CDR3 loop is CSARAGAQNYGYTF. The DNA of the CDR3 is TGCAGCGCGAGAGCGGGGGCGCAAAACTATGGCTACACCTTC.

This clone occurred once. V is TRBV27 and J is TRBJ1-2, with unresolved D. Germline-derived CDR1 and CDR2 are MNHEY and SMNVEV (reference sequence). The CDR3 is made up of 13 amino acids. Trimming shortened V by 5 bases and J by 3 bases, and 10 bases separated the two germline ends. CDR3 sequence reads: CASSLRTDYGYTF. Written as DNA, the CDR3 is TGTGCCAGCAGTCTGAGGACTGACTATGGCTACACCTTC.